This T cell receptor (beta chain) stems from a study of post-analysis software for immune sequencing data. Across the whole study: Recorded disease courses covered relapsing-remitting, secondary progressive and progressive-relapsing multiple sclerosis. Some patients had no subtype annotation. Study-wide findings and caveats: F measure showed strong co-clustering of same-batch samples. Controls' normalized Chao1 diversity significantly exceeded that of multiple sclerosis patients. Higher frequency in patients than in controls was seen for about five TRBV segments, with TRBV5-6, TRBV5-1 and TRBV20-1 among them.

Included in the TCR beta cDNA libraries were unique molecular identifiers. Between 1 and 10 million T cells gave rise to 500,000 to 600,000 cDNA molecules. TCRdb re-analysed the PCR reads in MiXCR, keeping a single row per CDR3 protein. The profile shows fewer than 850,000 distinct CDR3 sequences, 25% to 30% of them singletons. This clonotype showed up many times. Its antigen is unknown. The CDR3 covers 13 residues. Germline V gene data show CDR1 as SGHRS and CDR2 as YFSETQ. V gave up 4 bases and J gave up 4 bases, with 9 bases separating them. The gene calls are TRBV5-1 and TRBJ2-1; TRBD1 might be the D (6 bases). Sequencing was performed on blood. This TCR came from a girl aged 10 to 17 with multiple sclerosis. The CDR3 protein is CASSGTGYNEQFF. In DNA, the CDR3 is TGCGCCAGCAGCGGAACAGGGTACAATGAGCAGTTCTTC.